This T cell receptor beta chain came from a study of cytomegalovirus exposure and HLA in healthy donors. Study-level findings and limits: Cytomegalovirus-associated TCR beta chains were listed, numbering 164.

The germline V gene has CDR1 SGHRS and CDR2 YFSETQ. CDR3 size: 19 residues. Trimming removed 4 bases from V and 0 bases from J; junction bases left unmatched: 12. PCR used 60 Vbeta primers and 13 Jbeta primers. Some clones are missing from TCRdb's copy, which holds only in-frame ones; the method was immunoSEQ multiplex PCR. Counted here are 150,000 to 200,000 clones, roughly 80% occurring once; the ten biggest clones make up roughly 6%. About this clone itself: Its antigen is unknown.

The sample was PBMCs. This chain connects TRBV5-1 to TRBJ2-1; 11 bases align to TRBD2. This sequence was found in a woman aged 25-40 years in good health and CMV-seropositive. The CDR3 nucleotides are TGCGCCAGCAGCCCGCTCCTAGCGGGGGGTCGGAGCTCCTACAATGAGCAGTTCTTC. Translated, it gives CASSPLLAGGRSSYNEQFF.